Below, 22 T cell receptor beta chains from the same sample are listed, as sequenced in a study of identical twins. TCRdb itself ran the 5' RACE reads through MiXCR, one entry per CDR3 protein. The sample shows approximately 530,000 distinct CDR3 sequences, 20% to 25% of them seen only once. This sample also appeared in a second study, on yellow fever vaccine responses in identical twins.

Sequenced sample: CD4+ T cells sorted from blood. The receptors derive from a woman between 18 and 29 years old in good health.

This rearrangement joins TRBV11-3 to TRBJ2-1; D unclear. CDR1 and CDR2 (germline): SGHNT, YENEEA. The CDR3 has 13 residues. V lost 8 bases and J lost 6, with 14 bases in between. CDR3 nucleotide sequence: TGTGCCAGCCGACCCCCTCAGGCCAATGAGCAGTTCTTC. This codes for CASRPPQANEQFF. The variable domain in full, with the rest retrieved from reference TRBV11-3 and TRBJ2-1, is EAGVVQSPRYKIIEKKQPVAFWCNPISGHNTLYWYLQNLGQGPELLIRYENEEAVDDSQLPKDRFSAERLKGVDSTLKIQPAELGDSAVYLCASRPPQANEQFFGPGTRLTVL.

This clonotype was recorded a few times. This rearrangement joins TRBV18 to TRBJ2-1; maybe TRBD2 (6 bases). The CDR3 runs 16 residues. The V gene lost 0 bases and the J gene lost 5 bases, with 14 bases spanning the gap. Germline V gene sequence: CDR1 KGHSH, CDR2 LQKENI. The chain's CDR3 is CASSPPLASFDNEQFF. In DNA form, the CDR3 reads TGTGCCAGCTCACCACCTCTAGCGAGCTTTGACAATGAGCAGTTCTTC. Variable domain in full (rest from reference TRBV18 and TRBJ2-1): NAGVMQNPRHLVRRRGQEARLRCSPMKGHSHVYWYRQLPEEGLKFMVYLQKENIIDESGMPKERFSAEFPKEGPSILRIQQVVRGDSAAYFCASSPPLASFDNEQFFGPGTRLTVL.

In this sample, this clonotype turned up many times. The chain recombines TRBV2 with TRBJ2-2; D is unclear. CDR1 and CDR2 from the germline V gene are SNHLY and FYNNEI. The germline V and J ends were trimmed by 3 bases and 0 bases, with 2 bases remaining between them. The CDR3 totals 13 residues. Written as DNA, the CDR3 is TGTGCCAGCAGTGATGCGAACACCGGGGAGCTGTTTTTT. Its translation: CASSDANTGELFF.

This clonotype was counted between two and nine times. This rearrangement joins TRBV3-1 to TRBJ2-5; no reliable D call. V was pared by 0 bases and J by 13 bases, with 9 bases between. Germline CDR1 and CDR2: LGHDT and YNNKEL (reference sequence). The CDR3 is 11 amino acids. CDR3 amino acids: CASSQDSLRYF. CDR3 sequence (DNA): TGTGCCAGCAGCCAAGACTCCTTACGGTACTTC.

This clonotype was counted a few times. The chain is built from TRBV5-1 and TRBJ2-1; D is possibly TRBD2 (6 bases). The CDR3 is made up of 17 amino acids. Per germline, CDR1 SGHRS and CDR2 YFSETQ. V shed 4 bases and J shed 0 bases, with 17 bases lying between them. CDR3 loop: CASSPGGSASSYNEQFF. The CDR3 DNA follows: TGCGCCAGCAGCCCCGGGGGTAGCGCAAGCTCCTACAATGAGCAGTTCTTC.

This clonotype was seen more than once but under ten times. The rearrangement links TRBV20-1 to TRBJ1-2; 8 bases fit TRBD1. CDR3 length equals 15 residues. Germline trimming cut 4 bases from V and 2 bases from J; bases unmatched to any gene: 9. Germline CDR1 and CDR2: DFQATT and SNEGSKA (reference sequence). The CDR3 spells CSAKAWTGTNYGYTF. Written as DNA, the CDR3 is TGCAGTGCTAAGGCCTGGACAGGGACGAACTATGGCTACACCTTC.

This clonotype was counted a few times. The J gene is TRBJ1-3, the V gene TRBV9; D gene unclear. The CDR3 covers 14 residues. From germline, CDR1 is SGDLS and CDR2 YYNGEE. V gave up 2 bases and J gave up 1 base, with 7 bases separating them. The DNA of the CDR3 is TGTGCCAGCAGCGTTACGGGGTCTGGAAACACCATATATTTT. As protein: CASSVTGSGNTIYF.

The chain has TRBV20-1 and TRBJ2-5; D gene uncertain. CDR3 size: 13 residues. Germline values: CDR1 DFQATT, CDR2 SNEGSKA (reference sequence). Trimming took off 6 bases at V and 2 bases at J, with 13 bases between the two ends. CDR3 coding DNA: TGCAGTGCCAAAGATCCCCCACAAGAGACCCAGTACTTC. Its protein product is CSAKDPPQETQYF.

This clonotype was counted a few times. V is TRBV12-3 or TRBV12-4 and J is TRBJ2-3; 8 positions agree with TRBD1. Trimming cost V 6 bases and J 6 bases; bases outside gene matches: 11. There are 15 residues in the CDR3. CDR3 residues: CASSLNSGTGDTQYF. CDR3 nucleotide sequence: TGTGCCAGCAGCCTTAATTCCGGGACAGGCGATACGCAGTATTTT.

There are many counts of this clonotype. The rearrangement links TRBV10-1 to TRBJ2-1; 8 nucleotides match TRBD2. V trimming: 6 bases; J trimming: 9 bases; junction bases outside the gene matches: 16. The V gene's germline CDR1 is WNHNN and CDR2 SYGVQD (reference sequence). CDR3 length: 16 residues. CDR3 amino acids: CASSRQAGVTSGEQFF. CDR3 DNA sequence: TGCGCCAGCAGCCGTCAAGCGGGAGTTACGTCTGGTGAGCAGTTCTTC.

This clonotype was counted between two and nine times. The chain recombines TRBV20-1 with TRBJ2-1; 8 bases fit TRBD1. The CDR3 has 15 residues. Germline CDR1 DFQATT, CDR2 SNEGSKA (reference sequence). The V and J ends lost 2 bases and 5 bases, in that order; junction bases with no gene match: 8. The CDR3 region is CSARSRGRGHNEQFF. The CDR3 coding sequence is TGCAGTGCTAGAAGTCGAGGCAGGGGGCACAATGAGCAGTTCTTC.

This clonotype was observed a handful of times. The chain has TRBV20-1 and TRBJ1-1, with 7 bases matching TRBD1. The ends lost 0 bases at V and 4 bases at J; junction bases unmatched: 5. CDR1 is DFQATT, CDR2 SNEGSKA, per germline (reference sequence). This CDR3 has 14 amino acids. Here the CDR3 reads CSARDNPGGTEAFF. The CDR3 bases are TGCAGTGCTAGAGATAATCCAGGGGGCACTGAAGCTTTCTTT.

The CDR3 protein is CASSFLGGGAYTQYF. The CDR3 nucleotides are TGTGCCAGCAGTTTTTTGGGCGGGGGGGCCTATACGCAGTATTTT. The rearrangement links TRBV28 to TRBJ2-3; 9 bases line up with TRBD2. The CDR3 is made up of 15 amino acids. V dropped 3 bases and J dropped 7; count of bases not matched to a gene: 8. Per the germline V gene, CDR1 is MDHEN and CDR2 is SYDVKM. The whole variable domain, filled in from reference TRBV28 and TRBJ2-3, reads DVKVTQSSRYLVKRTGEKVFLECVQDMDHENMFWYRQDPGLGLRLIYFSYDVKMKEKGDIPEGYSVSREKKERFSLILESASTNQTSMYLCASSFLGGGAYTQYFGPGTRLTVL.

There are a few counts of this clonotype. The chain joins TRBV5-1 to TRBJ1-1, with unresolved D. Trimming removed 1 base at V and 0 bases at J, with 10 bases between. Per germline, CDR1 SGHRS and CDR2 YFSETQ. The CDR3 has 15 residues. CDR3 sequence (DNA): TGCGCCAGCAGCTTGACCTCGCAGATGAACACTGAAGCTTTCTTT. This codes for CASSLTSQMNTEAFF. Looking up the rest from reference TRBV5-1 and TRBJ1-1 gives the full variable domain: KAGVTQTPRYLIKTRGQQVTLSCSPISGHRSVSWYQQTPGQGLQFLFEYFSETQRNKGNFPGRFSGRQFSNSRSEMNVSTLELGDSALYLCASSLTSQMNTEAFFGQGTRLTVV.

This clonotype came up many times. This chain joins TRBV7-9 and TRBJ2-1; D call uncertain. From germline, CDR1 is SEHNR and CDR2 FQNEAQ (reference sequence). The CDR3 spans 12 residues. V gave up 1 base and J gave up 16 bases, with 14 bases separating them. The CDR3: CASSLVLATTFF. DNA of the CDR3: TGTGCCAGCAGCTTAGTTCTGGCAACTACTTTCTTC.

The chain uses TRBV12-3 or TRBV12-4 and TRBJ2-1; D may be TRBD2 (6 bases). CDR3 length: 17 amino acids. Trimming pared 4 bases from V and 10 bases from J, leaving 26 bases between. CDR3 bases: TGTGCCAGCAGTTCACCTGGATTGGGAGGCTTGAATGTAGAGCAGTTCTTC. This codes for CASSSPGLGGLNVEQFF.

The rearrangement links TRBV7-8 to TRBJ2-3; 9 nucleotides line up with TRBD2. Per the germline V gene, CDR1 is SGHVS and CDR2 is FQNEAQ. Trimming cost V 5 bases and J 2 bases; bases outside gene matches: 8. The CDR3 consists of 16 residues. Written as DNA, the CDR3 is TGTGCCAGCAGCCCCCCCTCTAGCGGGGACACAGATACGCAGTATTTT. It encodes CASSPPSSGDTDTQYF.

The rearrangement links TRBV2 to TRBJ2-7; 8 nucleotides agree with TRBD1. The CDR3 length is 13 residues. The ends lost 10 bases at V and 6 bases at J; junction bases unmatched: 11. Germline assignment: CDR1 SNHLY and CDR2 FYNNEI. CDR3 DNA: TGTGCCACCACGACAGGGGTTATGGGCGAGCAGTACTTC. This codes for CATTTGVMGEQYF. Complete variable domain (other parts from reference TRBV2 and TRBJ2-7): EPEVTQTPSHQVTQMGQEVILRCVPISNHLYFYWYRQILGQKVEFLVSFYNNEISEKSEIFDDQFSVERPDGSNFTLKIRSTKLEDSAMYFCATTTGVMGEQYFGPGTRLTVT.

Only a few counts were recorded for this clonotype. DNA for the CDR3: TGTGCCAGCAGCCAAGTAGTGGCCAGGGGGGGGGGTGAGCAGTTCTTC. This sequence encodes CASSQVVARGGGEQFF. The chain carries TRBV3-1 and TRBJ2-1; D is possibly TRBD1 or TRBD2 (7 bases each). Per germline, CDR1 LGHDT and CDR2 YNNKEL (reference sequence). The CDR3 spans 16 residues. Trimming left V 1 base short and J 9 bases short, with 19 bases between.

The rearrangement joins TRBV15 to TRBJ2-7; D perhaps matches TRBD2 (7 bases). The V end was cut by 0 bases, the J end by 7 bases, with 16 bases between. This CDR3 comprises 15 residues. Germline assignment: CDR1 LNHNV and CDR2 YYDKDF (reference sequence). The CDR3 coding sequence is TGTGCCACCAGCAGAGATCGGGGGGCCCTCAGGGAGCAGTACTTC. Translated, it gives CATSRDRGALREQYF.

This clonotype was counted only a few times. The chain joins TRBV12-3 or TRBV12-4 to TRBJ1-1, with 7 bases fitting TRBD1. The CDR3 extends over 13 amino acids. Trimming cost V 6 bases and J 5 bases; bases outside gene matches: 6. The CDR3 is CASRINRGTEAFF. In nucleotides, the CDR3 is TGTGCCAGCAGGATTAACAGGGGAACTGAAGCTTTCTTT.

The rearrangement uses TRBV18 and TRBJ1-2; D call uncertain. Germline lookup yields CDR1 KGHSH and CDR2 LQKENI. The CDR3 has 14 residues. V lost 4 bases and J 1 base, leaving 10 bases between the germline ends. The CDR3 region has the DNA TGTGCCAGCTCACAACGGGAGGATAACTATGGCTACACCTTC. Its protein product is CASSQREDNYGYTF.